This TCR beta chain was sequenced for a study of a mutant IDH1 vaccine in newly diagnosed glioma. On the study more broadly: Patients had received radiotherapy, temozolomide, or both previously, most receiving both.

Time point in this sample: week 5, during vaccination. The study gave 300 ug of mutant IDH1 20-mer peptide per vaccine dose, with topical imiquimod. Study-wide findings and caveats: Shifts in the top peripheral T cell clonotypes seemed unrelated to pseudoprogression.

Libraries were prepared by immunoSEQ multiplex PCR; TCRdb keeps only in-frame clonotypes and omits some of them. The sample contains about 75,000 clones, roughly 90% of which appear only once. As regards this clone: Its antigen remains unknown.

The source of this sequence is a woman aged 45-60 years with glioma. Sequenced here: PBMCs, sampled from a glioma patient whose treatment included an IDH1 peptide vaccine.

This CDR3 reads CASSPDRARSGELFF. The CDR3, as DNA: TGTGCCAGCAGTCCCGACAGGGCCAGAAGCGGGGAGCTGTTTTTT. The V and J genes are TRBV6-1 and TRBJ2-2, with 7 bases lining up with TRBD1. Germline-derived CDR1 and CDR2 are MNHNS and SASEGT. Losses at the gene ends were 5 bases for V and 7 bases for J; bases not matched to a gene: 10. The CDR3 is 15 amino acids.